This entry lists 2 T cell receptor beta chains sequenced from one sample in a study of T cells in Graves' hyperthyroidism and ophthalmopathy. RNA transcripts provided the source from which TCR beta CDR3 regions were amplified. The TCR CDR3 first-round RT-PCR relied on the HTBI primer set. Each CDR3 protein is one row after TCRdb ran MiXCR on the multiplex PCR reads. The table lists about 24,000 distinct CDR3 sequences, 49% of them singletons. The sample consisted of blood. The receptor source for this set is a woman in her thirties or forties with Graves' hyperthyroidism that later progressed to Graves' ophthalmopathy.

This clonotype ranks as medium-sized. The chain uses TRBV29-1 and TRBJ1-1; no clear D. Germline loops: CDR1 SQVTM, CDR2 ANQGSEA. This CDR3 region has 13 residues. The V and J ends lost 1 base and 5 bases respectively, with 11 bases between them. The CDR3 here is CSVEVSGKTEAFF. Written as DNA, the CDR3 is TGCAGCGTTGAAGTCTCGGGAAAAACTGAAGCTTTCTTT.

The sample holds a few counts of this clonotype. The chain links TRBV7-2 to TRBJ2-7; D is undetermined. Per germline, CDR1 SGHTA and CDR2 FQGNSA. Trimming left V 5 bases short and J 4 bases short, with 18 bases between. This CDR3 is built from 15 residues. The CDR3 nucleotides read TGTGCCAGCAGCACACCACAGCAACTAAAATACGAGCAGTACTTC. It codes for CASSTPQQLKYEQYF.